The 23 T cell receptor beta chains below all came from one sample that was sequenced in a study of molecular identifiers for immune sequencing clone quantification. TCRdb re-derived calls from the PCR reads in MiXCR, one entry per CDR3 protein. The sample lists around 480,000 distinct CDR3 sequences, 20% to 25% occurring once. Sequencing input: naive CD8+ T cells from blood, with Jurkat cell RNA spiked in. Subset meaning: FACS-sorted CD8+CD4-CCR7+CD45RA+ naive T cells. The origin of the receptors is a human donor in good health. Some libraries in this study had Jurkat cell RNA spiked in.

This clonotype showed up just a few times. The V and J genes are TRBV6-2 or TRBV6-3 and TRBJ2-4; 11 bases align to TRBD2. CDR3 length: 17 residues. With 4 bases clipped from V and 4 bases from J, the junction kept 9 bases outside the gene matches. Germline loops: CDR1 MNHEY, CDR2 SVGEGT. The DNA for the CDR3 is TGTGCCAGCAGTTCCCCGGGGACTAGCGGACTTAAAAACATTCAGTACTTC. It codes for CASSSPGTSGLKNIQYF.

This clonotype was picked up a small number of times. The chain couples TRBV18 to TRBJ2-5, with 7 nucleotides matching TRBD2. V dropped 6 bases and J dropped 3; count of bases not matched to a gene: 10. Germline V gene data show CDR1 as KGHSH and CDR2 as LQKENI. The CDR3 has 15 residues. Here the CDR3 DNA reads TGTGCCAGCTCGGCTAGCCTCGGACTAGAAGAGACCCAGTACTTC. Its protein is CASSASLGLEETQYF.

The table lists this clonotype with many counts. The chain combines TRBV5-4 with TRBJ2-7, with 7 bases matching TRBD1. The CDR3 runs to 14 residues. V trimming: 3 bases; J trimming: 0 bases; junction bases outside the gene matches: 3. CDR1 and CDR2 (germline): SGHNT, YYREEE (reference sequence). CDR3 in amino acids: CASSSRDSSYEQYF. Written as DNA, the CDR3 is TGTGCCAGCAGCTCCCGGGACAGCTCCTACGAGCAGTACTTC.

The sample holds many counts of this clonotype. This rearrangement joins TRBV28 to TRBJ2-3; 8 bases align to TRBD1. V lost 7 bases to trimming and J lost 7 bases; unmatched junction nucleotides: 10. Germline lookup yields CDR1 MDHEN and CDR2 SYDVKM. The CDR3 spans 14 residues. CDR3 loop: CASTVGQGINTQYF. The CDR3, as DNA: TGTGCCAGCACCGTAGGACAGGGAATTAATACGCAGTATTTT.

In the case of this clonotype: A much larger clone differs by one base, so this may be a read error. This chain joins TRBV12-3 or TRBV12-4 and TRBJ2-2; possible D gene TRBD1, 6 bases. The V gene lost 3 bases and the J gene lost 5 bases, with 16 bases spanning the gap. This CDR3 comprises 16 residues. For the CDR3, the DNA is TGTGCCAGCAGTTTCCCCTCGGACAGCCAAACCGGGGAGCTGTTTTTT. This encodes CASSFPSDSQTGELFF.

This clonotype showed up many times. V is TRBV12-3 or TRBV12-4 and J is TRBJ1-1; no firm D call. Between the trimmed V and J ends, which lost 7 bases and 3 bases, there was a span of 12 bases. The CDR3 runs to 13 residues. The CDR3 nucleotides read TGTGCCAGCACCTCTAAAAGGGACACTGAAGCTTTCTTT. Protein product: CASTSKRDTEAFF.

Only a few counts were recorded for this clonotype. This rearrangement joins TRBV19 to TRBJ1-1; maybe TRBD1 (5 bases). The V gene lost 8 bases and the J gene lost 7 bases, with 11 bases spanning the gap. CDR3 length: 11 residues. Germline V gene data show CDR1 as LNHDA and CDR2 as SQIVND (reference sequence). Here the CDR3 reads CASWGGVEAFF. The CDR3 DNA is TGTGCCAGTTGGGGGGGGGTTGAAGCTTTCTTT.

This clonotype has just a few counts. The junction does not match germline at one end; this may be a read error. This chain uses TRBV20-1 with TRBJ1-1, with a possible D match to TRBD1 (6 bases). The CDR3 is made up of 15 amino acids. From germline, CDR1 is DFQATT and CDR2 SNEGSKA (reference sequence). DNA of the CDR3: TGCGGTGCTAGACCCTGGGACAAACTGAACACTGAAGCTTTCTTT. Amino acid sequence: CGARPWDKLNTEAFF.

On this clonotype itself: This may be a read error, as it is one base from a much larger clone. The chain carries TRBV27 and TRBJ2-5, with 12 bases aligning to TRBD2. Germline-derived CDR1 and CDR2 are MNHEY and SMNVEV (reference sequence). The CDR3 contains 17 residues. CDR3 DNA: TGTGCCAGAAGTTTAGCCGCTCCACTAGCGGGAGGAGGGACCCAGTACTTC. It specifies CARSLAAPLAGGGTQYF.

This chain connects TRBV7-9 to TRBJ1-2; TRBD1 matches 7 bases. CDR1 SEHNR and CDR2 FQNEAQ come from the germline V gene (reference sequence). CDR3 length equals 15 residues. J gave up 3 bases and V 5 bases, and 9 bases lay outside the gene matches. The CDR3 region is CASSPEQGLYYGYTF. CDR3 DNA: TGTGCCAGCAGCCCAGAACAGGGGTTGTACTATGGCTACACCTTC. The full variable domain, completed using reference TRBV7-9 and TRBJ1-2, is DTGVSQNPRHKITKRGQNVTFRCDPISEHNRLYWYRQTLGQGPEFLTYFQNEAQLEKSRLLSDRFSAERPKGSFSTLEIQRTEQGDSAMYLCASSPEQGLYYGYTFGSGTRLTVV.

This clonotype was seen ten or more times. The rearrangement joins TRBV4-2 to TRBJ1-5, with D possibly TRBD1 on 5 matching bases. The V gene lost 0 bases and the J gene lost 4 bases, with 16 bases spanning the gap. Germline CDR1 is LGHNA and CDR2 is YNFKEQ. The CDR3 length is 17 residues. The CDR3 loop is CASSQDGSRVGNQPQHF. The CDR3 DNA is TGTGCCAGCAGCCAAGATGGTAGCAGGGTGGGTAATCAGCCCCAGCATTTT.

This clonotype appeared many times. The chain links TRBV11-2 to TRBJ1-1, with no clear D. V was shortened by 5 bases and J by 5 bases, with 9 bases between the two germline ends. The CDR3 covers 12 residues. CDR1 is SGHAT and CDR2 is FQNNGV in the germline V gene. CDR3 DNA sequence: TGTGCCAGCAGCCCCGTGCCGACTGAAGCTTTCTTT. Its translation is CASSPVPTEAFF.

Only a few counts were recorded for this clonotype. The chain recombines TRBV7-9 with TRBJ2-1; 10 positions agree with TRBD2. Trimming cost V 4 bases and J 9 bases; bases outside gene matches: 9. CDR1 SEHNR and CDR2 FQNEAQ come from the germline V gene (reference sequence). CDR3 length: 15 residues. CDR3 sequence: CASSSRGTSEVEQFF. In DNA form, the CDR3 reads TGTGCCAGCAGCTCCCGTGGGACTAGCGAGGTTGAGCAGTTCTTC.

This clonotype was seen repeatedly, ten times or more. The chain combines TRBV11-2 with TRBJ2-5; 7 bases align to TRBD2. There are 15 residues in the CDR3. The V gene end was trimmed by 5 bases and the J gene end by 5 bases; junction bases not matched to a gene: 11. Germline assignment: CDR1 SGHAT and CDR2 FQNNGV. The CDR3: CASSLGGSSGETQYF. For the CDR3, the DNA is TGTGCCAGCAGCCTGGGAGGGAGTAGTGGGGAGACCCAGTACTTC. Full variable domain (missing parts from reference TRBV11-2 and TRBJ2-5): EAGVAQSPRYKIIEKRQSVAFWCNPISGHATLYWYQQILGQGPKLLIQFQNNGVVDDSQLPKDRFSAERLKGVDSTLKIQPAKLEDSAVYLCASSLGGSSGETQYFGPGTRLLVL.

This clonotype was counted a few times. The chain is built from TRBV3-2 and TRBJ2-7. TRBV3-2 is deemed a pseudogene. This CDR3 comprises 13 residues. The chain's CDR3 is CASSRSDGYEQYF. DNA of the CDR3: TGTGCCAGCAGCCGGTCGGACGGCTACGAGCAGTACTTC.

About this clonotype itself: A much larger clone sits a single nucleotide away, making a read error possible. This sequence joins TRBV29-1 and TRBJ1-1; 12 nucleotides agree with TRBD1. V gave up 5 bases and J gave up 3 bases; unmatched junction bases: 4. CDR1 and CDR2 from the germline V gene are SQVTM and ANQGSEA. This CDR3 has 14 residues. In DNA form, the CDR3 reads TGCAGCGTTAAGGGGACAGGGGGCGACACTGAAGCTTTCTTT. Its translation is CSVKGTGGDTEAFF.

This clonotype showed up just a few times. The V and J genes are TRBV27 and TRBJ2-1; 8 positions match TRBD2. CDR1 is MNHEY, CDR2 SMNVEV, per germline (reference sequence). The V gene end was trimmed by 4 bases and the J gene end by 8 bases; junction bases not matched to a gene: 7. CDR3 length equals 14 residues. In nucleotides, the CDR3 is TGTGCCAGCAGTTCGTTAGCGGGACACGATGAGCAGTTCTTC. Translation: CASSSLAGHDEQFF.

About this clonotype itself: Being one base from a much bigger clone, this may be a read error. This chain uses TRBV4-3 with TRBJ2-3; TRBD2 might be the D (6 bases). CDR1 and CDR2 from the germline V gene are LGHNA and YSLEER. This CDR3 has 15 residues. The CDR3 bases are TGCGCCGGCAGCCAAGGGACTCGGGCGCAGGGAGGGCAGTATTTT. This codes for CAGSQGTRAQGGQYF.

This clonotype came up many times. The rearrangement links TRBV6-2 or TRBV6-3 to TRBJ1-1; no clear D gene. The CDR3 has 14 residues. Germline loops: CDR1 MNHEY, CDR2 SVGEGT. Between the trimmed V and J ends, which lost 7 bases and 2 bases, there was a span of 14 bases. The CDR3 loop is CASNLEFINTEAFF. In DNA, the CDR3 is TGTGCCAGCAACCTAGAGTTTATAAACACTGAAGCTTTCTTT.

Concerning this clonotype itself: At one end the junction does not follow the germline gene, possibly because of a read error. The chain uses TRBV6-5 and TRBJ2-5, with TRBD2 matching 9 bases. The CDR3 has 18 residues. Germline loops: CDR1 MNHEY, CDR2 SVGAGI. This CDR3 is CASTYKAGGPFIGETQYF. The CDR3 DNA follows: TGTGCCAGCACTTACAAAGCGGGGGGACCTTTTATTGGGGAGACCCAGTACTTC.

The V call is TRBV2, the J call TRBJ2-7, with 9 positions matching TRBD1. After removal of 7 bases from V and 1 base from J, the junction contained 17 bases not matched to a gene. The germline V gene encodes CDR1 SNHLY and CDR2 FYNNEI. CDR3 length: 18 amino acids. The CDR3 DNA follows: TGTGCCAGCAACCAGGACAGGGGTGGTGACTATCGATCCTACGAGCAGTACTTC. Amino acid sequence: CASNQDRGGDYRSYEQYF.

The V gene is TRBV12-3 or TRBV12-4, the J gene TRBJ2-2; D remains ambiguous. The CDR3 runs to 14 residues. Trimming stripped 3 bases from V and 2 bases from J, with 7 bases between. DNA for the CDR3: TGTGCCAGCAGTTTGTGGGTCAACACCGGGGAGCTGTTTTTT. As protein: CASSLWVNTGELFF.

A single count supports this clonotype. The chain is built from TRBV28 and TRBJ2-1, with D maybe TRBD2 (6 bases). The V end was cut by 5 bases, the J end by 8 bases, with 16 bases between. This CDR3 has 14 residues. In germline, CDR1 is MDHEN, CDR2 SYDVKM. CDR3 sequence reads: CASSGVRGGDEQFF. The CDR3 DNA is TGTGCCAGCAGTGGGGTAAGAGGAGGGGATGAGCAGTTCTTC.